This T cell receptor (beta chain) was recorded in a study of naive and memory T cell subsets. The V gene's germline CDR1 is DFQATT and CDR2 SNEGSKA (reference sequence). Losses at the gene ends were 4 bases for V and 3 bases for J; bases not matched to a gene: 14. CDR3 length equals 17 residues. As to treatment: skin biopsy from PPD injection site in Mantoux-positive individual. TCR cDNA received a 3' ligated oligonucleotide that carried a UMI. The SP2 primer and nested alpha and beta constant region primers amplified ligated cDNA in four rounds. Blood and skin TCR RNA was reverse transcribed with alpha and beta constant primers. TCRdb redid the calling of the UMI-ligation and nested PCR reads with MiXCR, one entry per CDR3 protein. The data show over 11,000 distinct CDR3 sequences, about 5% seen once.

Material: skin, obtained from a tuberculin skin test site. The receptor was derived from an adult in good health. This chain connects TRBV20-1 to TRBJ2-1; 8 bases align to TRBD2. In DNA, the CDR3 is TGCAGTGCTACACTTACACGGGAGGGGGGATGCTACAATGAGCAGTTCTTC. Translating gives CSATLTREGGCYNEQFF.